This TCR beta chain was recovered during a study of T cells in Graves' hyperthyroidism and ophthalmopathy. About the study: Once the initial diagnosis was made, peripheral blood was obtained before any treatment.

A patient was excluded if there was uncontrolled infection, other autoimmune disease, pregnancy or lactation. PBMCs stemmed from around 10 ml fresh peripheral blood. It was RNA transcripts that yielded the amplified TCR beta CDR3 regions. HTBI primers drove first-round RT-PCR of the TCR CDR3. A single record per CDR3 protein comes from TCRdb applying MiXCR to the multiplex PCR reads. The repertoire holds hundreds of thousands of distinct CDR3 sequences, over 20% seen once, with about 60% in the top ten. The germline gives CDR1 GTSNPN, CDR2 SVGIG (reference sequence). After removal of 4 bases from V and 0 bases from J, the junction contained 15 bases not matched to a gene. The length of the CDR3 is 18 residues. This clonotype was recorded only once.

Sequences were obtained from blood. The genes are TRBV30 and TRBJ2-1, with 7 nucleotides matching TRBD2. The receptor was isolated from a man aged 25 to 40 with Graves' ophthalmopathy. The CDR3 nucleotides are TGTGCCTGGACTTCCCGGGCTGGCGGCGGGAGCTCCTACAATGAGCAGTTCTTC. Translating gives CAWTSRAGGGSSYNEQFF.